These T cell receptor beta chains were read from a single sample in a study of shared clonotypes between healthy human individuals. TCRdb keeps only in-frame clones here, not all; method: immunoSEQ multiplex PCR. The sample lists some 2,000,000 clones, 90% to 97% occurring once. Material: naive CD4+ T cells sorted from blood. The receptors shown here come from a man between 18 and 29 years old in good health. The CDR3 runs from the conserved cysteine through the conserved F or W. The order of the fields is J gene, D gene, V gene, CDR3 length, clone size, CDR3 protein, CDR3 DNA. The D gene is left open where the match is weak. Some rows have no size entry. The others give once, few or many, or a class for an expanded clone.

TRBJ2-5 | TRBD2 | TRBV5-4 | 15 | NA | CASSVSGRGQETQYF | TGTGCCAGCAGCGTTTCGGGGCGGGGGCAAGAGACCCAGTACTTC
TRBJ1-3 | TRBD1 | TRBV5-1 | 15 | NA | CASSPSTGDGNTIYF | TGCGCCAGCAGCCCGTCGACAGGGGACGGAAACACCATATATTTT
TRBJ2-1 | NA | TRBV11-3 | 15 | NA | CASSPFSSSYNEQFF | TGTGCCAGCAGCCCCTTCTCTAGCTCCTACAATGAGCAGTTCTTC
TRBJ2-7 | NA | TRBV29-1 | 13 | NA | CSVVSRPGYEQYF | TGCAGCGTTGTCTCCAGGCCAGGGTACGAGCAGTACTTC
TRBJ2-3 | NA | TRBV7-9 | 12 | NA | CASSSEADTQYF | TGTGCCAGCAGCTCCGAAGCAGATACGCAGTATTTT
TRBJ2-1 | NA | TRBV29-1 | 10 | NA | CSVEDRARFF | TGCAGCGTTGAAGACAGGGCTAGGTTCTTC
TRBJ2-7 | TRBD1 | TRBV5-1 | 14 | NA | CASSAGTAHYEQYF | TGCGCCAGCAGCGCCGGGACAGCCCACTACGAGCAGTACTTC
TRBJ2-1 | NA | TRBV6-6 | 11 | NA | CASSLLNEQFF | TGTGCCAGCAGCCTTCTCAATGAGCAGTTCTTC
TRBJ2-3 | TRBD1 | TRBV18 | 16 | NA | CASSLGQVMIADTQYF | TGTGCCAGCTCACTCGGACAGGTGATGATTGCAGATACGCAGTATTTT
TRBJ1-2 | NA | TRBV18 | 13 | NA | CASSPGGLDGYTF | TGTGCCAGCTCACCGGGGGGGCTGGATGGCTACACCTTC
TRBJ1-2 | NA | TRBV18 | 14 | NA | CASSPPIGGLGYTF | TGTGCCAGCTCACCACCTATAGGGGGATTGGGCTACACCTTC
TRBJ2-1 | TRBD2 | TRBV11-3 | 17 | NA | CASSRPTSGNTYNEQFF | TGTGCCAGCAGCCGACCTACTAGCGGGAATACCTACAATGAGCAGTTCTTC
TRBJ2-1 | NA | TRBV27 | 15 | NA | CASSSRNPADNEQFF | TGTGCCAGCAGTTCGAGAAACCCCGCCGACAATGAGCAGTTCTTC
TRBJ1-2 | NA | TRBV2 | 14 | NA | CASRADSEIYGYTF | TGTGCCAGCAGGGCCGACAGTGAAATCTATGGCTACACCTTC
TRBJ1-6 | TRBD1 | TRBV6-5 | 14 | NA | CASSYGQESSPLHF | TGTGCCAGCAGTTATGGACAGGAAAGTTCACCCCTCCACTTT
TRBJ1-2 | NA | TRBV19 | 18 | NA | CASSNPTGGGQDGYGYTF | TGTGCCAGTAGTAATCCCACCGGGGGAGGGCAGGATGGCTATGGCTACACCTTC
TRBJ2-3 | TRBD1 | TRBV9 | 16 | NA | CASSVGGRGTTDTQYF | TGTGCCAGCAGCGTAGGAGGCAGGGGGACGACAGATACGCAGTATTTT
TRBJ1-5 | NA | TRBV7-2 | 17 | NA | CASSSRPAGTSNQPQHF | TGTGCCAGCAGCTCCAGGCCGGCAGGGACCAGCAATCAGCCCCAGCATTTT
TRBJ1-4 | TRBD1 | TRBV5-5 | 15 | NA | CASSFGQATNEKLFF | TGTGCCAGCAGCTTCGGACAGGCCACTAATGAAAAACTGTTTTTT
TRBJ2-5 | NA | TRBV7-2 | 15 | NA | CASSLVGPMGATQYF | TGTGCCAGCAGCTTAGTCGGTCCGATGGGTGCGACCCAGTACTTC
TRBJ1-2 | TRBD1 | TRBV7-9 | 13 | NA | CASSSPGQGGYTF | TGTGCCAGCAGCTCGCCGGGACAGGGTGGCTACACCTTC
TRBJ2-7 | TRBD2 | TRBV18 | 16 | NA | CASSPFQAGGSYEQYF | TGTGCCAGCTCACCTTTTCAAGCGGGGGGGAGCTACGAGCAGTACTTC
TRBJ2-7 | NA | TRBV27 | 14 | once | CASSLSWLSDEQYF | TGTGCCAGCAGTTTATCGTGGTTGAGCGACGAGCAGTACTTC
TRBJ1-1 | NA | TRBV30 | 13 | NA | CAWSVRRPTEAFF | TGTGCCTGGAGTGTACGTAGGCCCACTGAAGCTTTCTTT
TRBJ2-2 | TRBD1 | TRBV2 | 16 | NA | CASSVRQGINTGELFF | TGTGCCAGCAGTGTGCGACAGGGCATCAACACCGGGGAGCTGTTTTTT
TRBJ2-1 | TRBD2 | TRBV25-1 | 15 | NA | CASSARELAGTEQFF | TGTGCCAGCAGTGCGCGGGAGCTGGCGGGGACTGAGCAGTTCTTC
TRBJ2-7 | TRBD1 | TRBV5-1 | 15 | NA | CASSLLGQQGREQYF | TGCGCCAGCAGCTTGTTAGGGCAACAGGGGCGCGAGCAGTACTTC
TRBJ1-1 | NA | TRBV10-1 | 13 | NA | CASSRDANTEAFF | TGCGCCAGCAGTCGGGACGCGAACACTGAAGCTTTCTTT
TRBJ1-1 | NA | TRBV6-1 | 13 | NA | CASREGLNTEAFF | TGTGCCAGCAGGGAGGGCCTTAACACTGAAGCTTTCTTT
TRBJ2-5 | NA | TRBV6-4 | 13 | NA | CASSKGGPKTQYF | TGTGCCAGCAGTAAGGGGGGACCTAAGACCCAGTACTTC
TRBJ2-3 | NA | TRBV10-1 | 16 | NA | CASSERSKRSTDTQYF | TGCGCCAGCAGTGAGAGGTCTAAGCGGAGCACAGATACGCAGTATTTT
TRBJ1-3 | TRBD1 | TRBV2 | 14 | NA | CASRAGTGINTIYF | TGTGCCAGCAGGGCCGGGACAGGGATAAACACCATATATTTT
TRBJ2-7 | NA | TRBV2 | 12 | once | CASSGGIYEQYF | TGTGCCAGCTCTGGCGGGATCTACGAGCAGTACTTC
TRBJ2-3 | TRBD2 | TRBV11-3 | 17 | once | CASSLGARLAGTDTQYF | TGTGCCAGCAGCTTGGGGGCCCGACTAGCGGGCACAGATACGCAGTATTTT